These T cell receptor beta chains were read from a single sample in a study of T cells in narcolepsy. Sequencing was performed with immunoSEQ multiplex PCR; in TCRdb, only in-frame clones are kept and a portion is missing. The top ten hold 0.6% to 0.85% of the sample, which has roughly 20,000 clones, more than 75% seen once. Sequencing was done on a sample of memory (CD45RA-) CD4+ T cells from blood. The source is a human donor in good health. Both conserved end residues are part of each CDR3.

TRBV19 CASSGTSSGNTIYF
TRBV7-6 CASSLQGRGAEAFF
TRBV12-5 CASASDSGSYNEQFF
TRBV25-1 CASRGDREWNTIYF
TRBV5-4 CASSPFGQYEQYF
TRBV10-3 CAVSNGNTEAFF
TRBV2 CASRRLAGGAATDTQYF
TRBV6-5 CASSSQDRFAYTF
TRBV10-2 CASSESFGGHQPQHF
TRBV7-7 CASTFTGPPNTGELFF
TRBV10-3 CAISGDRGTYEQFF
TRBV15 CATSTRVLGTLGLFF
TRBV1 CTSSHLTGGKRLEGEQYF
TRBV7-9 CASSLVAEFDEQFF
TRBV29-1 CSVVMGVNEQFF
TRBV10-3 CAISGLAGGYEQYF
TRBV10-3 CAISTTKTSGSYEQYF